These 6 T cell receptor beta chains share one sample of origin, sequenced in a study of shared clonotypes between healthy human individuals. Repertoires were generated with immunoSEQ multiplex PCR, while TCRdb's copy carries only in-frame clones and drops some. The sample carries just under 350,000 clones, over 70% recorded once. The sequenced sample was memory CD4+ T cells sorted from blood. Regarding subset: CD45RA-negative fraction. The receptors were gathered from a man younger than 45 in good health.

In this sample, this clone turned up once. The CDR3 region is CASSLGQGNEQFF. CDR3 in DNA: TGTGCCAGCAGCTTAGGACAGGGCAATGAGCAGTTCTTC. The V gene is TRBV7-6, the J gene TRBJ2-1; 7 bases are a match to TRBD1. J lost 6 bases, V lost 1 base, and 0 bases had no gene match. CDR1 is SGHVS and CDR2 is FNYEAQ in the germline V gene. This CDR3 contains 13 residues.

This clone was counted at least ten times. The chain employs TRBV5-1 and TRBJ1-2, with a weak D call TRBD1 (5 bases). Per germline, CDR1 SGHRS and CDR2 YFSETQ. Deletions cut 0 bases from V and 0 bases from J, with 6 bases between. This CDR3 has 14 amino acids. This CDR3 reads CASSLATANYGYTF. The DNA of the CDR3 is TGCGCCAGCAGCTTGGCGACAGCTAACTATGGCTACACCTTC.

This clone showed up just once. The chain links TRBV12-1 to TRBJ1-4; the table calls TRBD1, which could not be checked here. TRBV12-1 is a pseudogene. The CDR3 totals 14 residues. The CDR3 DNA reads TGTGCCAGCAGCTCCCGGGACATGGGAGAAAAACTGTTTTTT. This codes for CASSSRDMGEKLFF.

The V and J genes are TRBV9 and TRBJ1-3; D uncertain. The V gene lost 1 base and the J gene lost 8 bases, with 13 bases spanning the gap. CDR1 SGDLS and CDR2 YYNGEE come from the germline V gene. This CDR3 is built from 14 residues. The CDR3 spells CASSVNSAAYTIYF. Here the CDR3 DNA reads TGTGCCAGCAGCGTAAACAGTGCGGCTTACACCATATATTTT.

This sequence joins TRBV10-1 and TRBJ2-3, with 8 bases lining up with TRBD2. The CDR3 is 17 residues long. The germline CDR1 and CDR2 sequences are WNHNN and SYGVQD (reference sequence). The J segment lost 5 bases and the V segment lost 8 bases, leaving 18 bases of the junction unmatched. Here the CDR3 reads CASLTSGNKRAQDTQYF. In DNA, the CDR3 is TGCGCCAGCCTAACTAGCGGCAACAAACGAGCCCAAGATACGCAGTATTTT.

The chain is built from TRBV2 and TRBJ2-3; 11 bases align to TRBD1. The V gene end was trimmed by 7 bases and the J gene end by 4 bases; junction bases not matched to a gene: 7. CDR1 and CDR2 (germline): SNHLY, FYNNEI. This CDR3 is built from 15 residues. As DNA, the CDR3 is TGTGCCAGCATCCGGGACAGGGGGTGGGCAGATACGCAGTATTTT. Protein sequence: CASIRDRGWADTQYF.